Here is one TCR beta chain with its context. Which antigen it targets is not known. Per-nucleotide qualities are absent, and no much larger clonotype sits a single base away. These data come from a study of shared clonotypes between healthy human individuals (dated by TCRdb to about 2020). A note on the overall study: The cohort comprised two women and a few men aged 18 to 49 years. To increase sequencing depth and limit assay-specific biases, TCR repertoire library preparation and sequencing were carried out by different laboratories using diverse techniques. The study deeply sequenced blood TCR repertoires of about 5 healthy adults to estimate repertoire size and the extent of clonotype sharing between individuals. For each donor, three plates each were used for CD4 naive and CD4 memory, two plates were used for CD8 naive, and one plate was used for CD8 memory. Between about 0.85 and 9.5 billion PBMCs per donor were obtained by leukapheresis.

There are 15 amino acids in the CDR3, from cysteine to phenylalanine inclusive. Of all the DNA, just the CDR3 is kept, 45 bases in frame from base 1. The CDR1 and CDR2 encoded by the germline V gene (reference sequence) are SGHKS and YYEKEE. V drops 0 bases and J drops 2 bases, leaving 9 bases in between. Healthy HIV-negative adults with no recently reported acute infections or vaccinations were included as donors. Every donor was a Caucasian adult residing in Nashville, Tennessee, USA. CD4+ T cells were enriched by magnetic negative selection; naive cells were then positively selected on CD45RA, and the negative fraction formed the memory subset. Blood was obtained by leukapheresis, after which PBMCs were separated by Ficoll-Histopaque density gradient centrifugation and cryopreserved in liquid nitrogen vapor phase. Analytical flow cytometry was used to check the purity and quantity of every magnetically sorted T cell population. Genomic DNA was isolated from each sorted fraction and quantified by UV absorbance on a Nanodrop 2000c.

Using the deep immunoSEQ assay, multiplex PCR amplified TCR CDR3 regions from genomic DNA. Genomic DNA extracted from each cell subset was distributed evenly over all wells of several immunoSEQ 96-well plates, and each plate served as one replicate. For sorted subsets, around 200 ng genomic DNA, equal to about 30,000 T cell genomes, was loaded into each replicate PCR. Purified libraries were measured with a Qubit 3.0 fluorometer, size-checked on a Bioanalyzer 2100, and measured again with the KAPA Library Quantification kit. Every immunoSEQ 96-well plate was sequenced on a dedicated single-read 150-cycle Illumina NextSeq 550 flow cell. Processing in the source paper ran as follows. The immunoSEQ output contained only junctional sequences without quality scores, so filtering could not match that applied to full-length reads. To assign V/J genes and CDR3, sequences were annotated against IMGT germline references using PyIR, a Python wrapper for IgBLAST v1.9. Reads were filtered out if the reads had weak V/J assignments (E-value above 1e-6), no CDR3, stop codons, out-of-frame junctions, or ambiguous translated residues. V3J clonotypes were defined as sequences sharing an identical inferred V gene, J gene, and CDR3 amino acid sequence. To compute the percentage overlap between repertoires, the number of shared unique clonotypes was divided by the size of the smaller repertoire. Richness of each repertoire was evaluated using RTK rarefaction, the Chao1 estimator, and Recon v2.1 estimates of unobserved clonotypes. OLGA was used to compute generation probabilities for all TCRbeta clonotypes that the gDNA method yielded from a handful of donors. Held by TCRdb, this immuneACCESS table contains in-frame sequences only and omits some clones. Under half of the omission traces to an unresolved V gene where checked; the cause of the rest is unknown. V, J and clone size were drawn from that table, and D and trimming were deduced from the DNA. The sample table lists more than 2 million clones, around 95% of them with a count of one. The ten largest clones take up 0.13% of the sample.

What the research found in general, with its limitations: Larger estimated clonotype richness was generally found for naive subsets than for memory subsets. Sampling was limited to blood, and TCR repertoires in tissue likely differ from TCR repertoires in blood. Because the study included a small number of donors, the genetic and exposure-history diversity represented was limited. Pairwise subsampling indicated that sequencing depth was expected to affect the degree of clonotype sharing among donors. Approximately 5% of naive CD4, 3.5% of naive CD8, around 2.3% of memory CD4, and approximately 0.39% of memory CD8 clonotypes were shared across several donors. Compared with non-shared clonotypes, the clonotypes found in all four sorted-subset donors had higher generation probabilities. Rarefaction of sorted-subset datasets indicated incomplete sequencing despite the large sequencing depth.

This receptor was identified in a man between 18 and 29 years old in good health. The sample consisted of naive CD4+ T cells sorted from blood. The cell subset or site label of this sample denotes: CD45RA+ positively selected. The receptor chain draws on TRBV5-5 and TRBJ1-5, with the D gene not clear enough to name. The DNA sequence reads TGTGCCAGCAGCTTGGGCGAGACGGGCAATCAGCCCCAGCATTTT. This is translated as CASSLGETGNQPQHF.